The 16 T cell receptor beta chains reported below all come from one sample, sequenced in a study of blood T cell repertoires in COVID-19. Libraries were prepared by immunoSEQ multiplex PCR; TCRdb keeps only in-frame clonotypes and omits some of them. This table holds 200,000 to 250,000 clones, about nine tenths found once. Sequencing input: peripheral blood. The receptors shown here come from a woman aged 60-75 years with acute or convalescent COVID-19.

The V call is TRBV7-9, the J call TRBJ2-7, with D possibly TRBD2 on 7 matching bases. The V end lost 6 bases, the J end lost 7 bases, and 22 bases lay between the germline ends. The CDR3 contains 15 residues. Germline assignment: CDR1 SEHNR and CDR2 FQNEAQ (reference sequence). The CDR3 region has the DNA TGTGCCAGCAGTCCCAGGGGCGGGAGTACAAAAGAGCAGTACTTC. Protein product: CASSPRGGSTKEQYF.

The chain joins TRBV27 to TRBJ1-2; 11 bases align to TRBD1. The CDR3 extends over 13 amino acids. V trimming: 5 bases; J trimming: 6 bases; junction bases outside the gene matches: 2. The germline CDR1 and CDR2 sequences are MNHEY and SMNVEV (reference sequence). CDR3 loop: CASSRTGGNGYTF. The CDR3 DNA is TGTGCCAGCAGTAGGACAGGGGGCAATGGCTACACCTTC.

J is TRBJ1-3 and V is TRBV9, with D possibly being TRBD1 (5 bases). Deletions cut 4 bases from V and 4 bases from J, with 12 bases between. This CDR3 region has 14 residues. CDR1 is SGDLS and CDR2 is YYNGEE in the germline V gene. This CDR3 reads CASSPPGSGNTIYF. CDR3 DNA: TGTGCCAGCAGCCCCCCAGGGTCGGGAAACACCATATATTTT.

This clone came up once. The chain has TRBV6-5 and TRBJ1-1; D is unresolved. Trimming left V 7 bases short and J 0 bases short, with 9 bases between. Germline-derived CDR1 and CDR2 are MNHEY and SVGAGI. The CDR3 spans 13 residues. CDR3 protein: CASTQTMNTEAFF. In DNA, the CDR3 is TGTGCCAGCACCCAGACTATGAACACTGAAGCTTTCTTT.

The V call is TRBV7-6, the J call TRBJ2-5, with 7 bases matching TRBD1. With V trimmed by 6 bases and J by 1 base, 5 bases remained unmatched. CDR3 length equals 14 residues. The V gene's germline CDR1 is SGHVS and CDR2 FNYEAQ. For the CDR3, the DNA is TGTGCCAGCAGTTCCGACAGGGCCCAAGAGACCCAGTACTTC. Its protein is CASSSDRAQETQYF.

This chain uses TRBV3-1 (or the pseudogene TRBV3-2) with TRBJ1-5; tentative D call: TRBD1 (6 bases). The CDR3 has 15 amino acids. Germline CDR1 LGHDT, CDR2 YNNKEL (reference sequence). Trimming took 4 bases from V and 3 from J, leaving 13 bases between them. The CDR3 reads CASSRGGGDNQPQHF. The CDR3 coding sequence is TGTGCCAGCAGCCGAGGGGGAGGGGACAATCAGCCCCAGCATTTT.

The V gene is TRBV29-1, the J gene TRBJ1-5; perhaps TRBD1 as D (6 bases). This CDR3 comprises 13 residues. V lost 5 bases and J 3 bases, leaving 11 bases between the germline ends. Germline-derived CDR1 and CDR2 are SQVTM and ANQGSEA. The CDR3 DNA follows: TGCAGCGTTACGGACAGCTACAATCAGCCCCAGCATTTT. Its translation is CSVTDSYNQPQHF.

This chain connects TRBV12-3 or TRBV12-4 to TRBJ2-7; 8 bases are a match to TRBD1. CDR3 size: 13 residues. V lost 5 bases and J lost 1; bases outside the gene matches: 1. CDR3 region: CASSRTGSYEQYF. The CDR3 nucleotides read TGTGCCAGCAGTAGGACAGGGTCCTACGAGCAGTACTTC.

With regard to this clone: A read error is possible here, since a much larger clone lies one base away. This chain links TRBV6-6 with TRBJ2-3; possible D gene TRBD2, 5 bases. Trimming took 7 bases from V and 4 from J, leaving 12 bases between them. The CDR3 is 13 amino acids. Per the germline V gene, CDR1 is MNHNY and CDR2 is SVGAGI (reference sequence). In DNA form, the CDR3 reads TGTGCCAGCACCTCCCGAGGGCCAGATACGCAGTATTTT. Translating gives CASTSRGPDTQYF.

The rearrangement joins TRBV30 to TRBJ1-2, with 8 bases lining up with TRBD1. Unmatched junction bases numbered 1, after V lost 1 base and J lost 0 bases. The V gene's germline CDR1 is GTSNPN and CDR2 SVGIG (reference sequence). The CDR3 length is 14 residues. DNA for the CDR3: TGTGCCTGGAGTGCGGACAGGGCTAACTATGGCTACACCTTC. Its translation: CAWSADRANYGYTF.

This clone was found once. The chain combines TRBV5-1 with TRBJ2-5; possible D gene TRBD2, 6 bases. CDR3 length equals 14 residues. The germline gives CDR1 SGHRS, CDR2 YFSETQ. The germline V and J ends were trimmed by 2 bases and 5 bases, with 13 bases remaining between them. The CDR3 DNA sequence: TGCGCCAGCAGCTTTCAGGGACTCTCCGAGACCCAGTACTTC. Translating gives CASSFQGLSETQYF.

The V call is TRBV11-3, the J call TRBJ1-1; TRBD1 matches at 8 bases. The CDR3 covers 15 residues. Trimming at V came to 5 bases and at J to 2 bases, leaving 7 bases not matched to a gene. CDR1 is SGHNT, CDR2 YENEEA, per germline. The CDR3 DNA reads TGTGCCAGCAGCCCTCGACAGGGGAGAAACACTGAAGCTTTCTTT. Amino acids: CASSPRQGRNTEAFF.

The chain uses TRBV5-6 and TRBJ2-1; perhaps TRBD2 as D (6 bases). Trimming shortened V by 4 bases and J by 4 bases, and 18 bases separated the two germline ends. This CDR3 comprises 16 residues. CDR1 SGHDT and CDR2 YYEEEE come from the germline V gene. The CDR3 is CASSPDSGRHYNEQFF. In DNA form, the CDR3 reads TGTGCCAGCAGCCCCGATTCGGGGAGGCATTACAATGAGCAGTTCTTC.

The V gene is TRBV19, the J gene TRBJ1-5; TRBD1 matches 9 bases. The V and J ends lost 3 bases and 5 bases, in that order; junction bases with no gene match: 11. Looked up from germline, CDR1 is LNHDA and CDR2 is SQIVND (reference sequence). CDR3 length equals 17 residues. The CDR3 region has the DNA TGTGCCAGTAGTATCGGCTCGGGGACAGGGATTCATCAGCCCCAGCATTTT. Translated: CASSIGSGTGIHQPQHF.

This clone has just a few counts. The chain recombines TRBV19 with TRBJ1-1; 7 bases agree with TRBD1. This CDR3 region has 12 residues. Germline CDR1 LNHDA, CDR2 SQIVND (reference sequence). V shed 4 bases, J shed 4 bases, and the junction held 0 bases outside the gene matches. The CDR3 sequence: CASSRQGTEAFF. Written as DNA, the CDR3 is TGTGCCAGTAGTAGACAGGGCACTGAAGCTTTCTTT.

Only one count was recorded for this clone. The chain has TRBV25-1 and TRBJ1-5; the D gene is possibly TRBD1 (6 bases). Germline CDR1 is MGHDK and CDR2 is SYGVNS. V was trimmed by 3 bases and J by 2 bases, leaving 8 bases between them. The length of the CDR3 is 14 residues. Here the CDR3 DNA reads TGTGCCAGCAGTGACCCAGGGGGCAATCAGCCCCAGCATTTT. Its translation: CASSDPGGNQPQHF.